This T cell receptor (beta chain) was retrieved from a study of chemoradiotherapy in HPV16-positive cancers. This CDR3 comprises 14 residues. V was shortened by 1 base and J by 6 bases, with 14 bases between the two germline ends. CDR1 SGHDT and CDR2 YYEEEE come from the germline V gene. This table comes from immunoSEQ multiplex PCR, and its TCRdb copy is limited to in-frame clones, with some not included. The table lists about 3,000 clones, 70% to 90% of them singletons. The TCR sequence derives from a human donor with HPV-associated anogenital cancer. The V and J genes are TRBV5-6 and TRBJ2-7; a weak D match, TRBD2 (6 bases). The sample was blood, taken from a patient who underwent chemoradiotherapy. CDR3 sequence (DNA): TGTGCCAGCAGCTTGTGGGGAGGAGGGGTCGAGCAGTACTTC. Translation gives CASSLWGGGVEQYF. The full variable domain, in which reference TRBV5-6 and TRBJ2-7 provide the parts outside the CDR3, is DAGVTQSPTHLIKTRGQQVTLRCSPKSGHDTVSWYQQALGQGPQFIFQYYEEEERQRGNFPDRFSGHQFPNYSSELNVNALLLGDSALYLCASSLWGGGVEQYFGPGTRLTVT.